Each of the 9 T cell receptor beta chains below was sequenced from the same sample in a study of shared clonotypes between healthy human individuals. This table comes from immunoSEQ multiplex PCR, and its TCRdb copy is limited to in-frame clones, with some not included. Here the sample spans under 650,000 clones, 90% to 96% being singletons. Sequenced: naive CD4+ T cells sorted from blood. Subset defined: CD45RA+ positively selected. The receptors were sampled from a woman between 25 and 40 years old in good health.

The chain combines TRBV28 with TRBJ1-5; D is possibly TRBD1 (6 bases). V gave up 6 bases and J gave up 2 bases, with 14 bases separating them. The germline V gene encodes CDR1 MDHEN and CDR2 SYDVKM. The CDR3 covers 15 residues. CDR3 in amino acids: CASREQGFGNQPQHF. The CDR3 coding sequence is TGTGCCAGCAGGGAACAGGGATTCGGCAATCAGCCCCAGCATTTT.

V is TRBV27 and J is TRBJ1-4; TRBD1 is a possible D gene (6 bases). This CDR3 contains 15 residues. V was shortened by 5 bases and J by 3 bases, with 13 bases between the two germline ends. The germline V gene encodes CDR1 MNHEY and CDR2 SMNVEV (reference sequence). CDR3 region: CASSDGGRPNEKLFF. In nucleotides, the CDR3 is TGTGCCAGCAGTGACGGGGGCAGGCCTAATGAAAAACTGTTTTTT. Full variable domain (missing parts from reference TRBV27 and TRBJ1-4): EAQVTQNPRYLITVTGKKLTVTCSQNMNHEYMSWYRQDPGLGLRQIYYSMNVEVTDKGDVPEGYKVSRKEKRNFPLILESPSPNQTSLYFCASSDGGRPNEKLFFGSGTQLSVL.

V is TRBV5-1 and J is TRBJ2-2; the D gene is possibly TRBD2 (6 bases). Trimming took off 4 bases at V and 4 bases at J, with 14 bases between the two ends. Germline V CDR1 and CDR2: SGHRS, YFSETQ. The CDR3 consists of 15 residues. CDR3: CASSAGFSGTGELFF. DNA of the CDR3: TGCGCCAGCAGCGCGGGATTTAGCGGCACCGGGGAGCTGTTTTTT.

This chain joins TRBV6-5 and TRBJ2-5; D unresolved. V lost 2 bases and J 5 bases, leaving 9 bases between the germline ends. Germline CDR1 and CDR2: MNHEY and SVGAGI. The length of the CDR3 is 13 residues. CDR3 in amino acids: CASSYTGLETQYF. The CDR3 nucleotides are TGTGCCAGCAGTTACACCGGATTGGAGACCCAGTACTTC.

The J gene is TRBJ1-5, the V gene TRBV15, with D possibly TRBD1 on 5 matching bases. The V gene lost 5 bases and the J gene lost 2 bases, with 16 bases spanning the gap. Germline-derived CDR1 and CDR2 are LNHNV and YYDKDF (reference sequence). The CDR3 sequence is 16 residues long. CDR3 protein: CATSPGGNWGNQPQHF. For the CDR3, the DNA is TGTGCCACCAGCCCGGGGGGAAATTGGGGCAATCAGCCCCAGCATTTT.

This chain joins TRBV7-2 and TRBJ2-7, with TRBD1 identical over 10 bases. CDR3 length: 16 residues. V lost 5 bases and J lost 2; bases outside the gene matches: 9. Germline assignment: CDR1 SGHTA and CDR2 FQGNSA. The CDR3 coding sequence is TGTGCCAGCAGCAAAGATCCGGGACAGGGGACCTACGAGCAGTACTTC. It is translated as CASSKDPGQGTYEQYF. Full variable domain (outside the CDR3, taken from reference TRBV7-2 and TRBJ2-7): GAGVSQSPSNKVTEKGKDVELRCDPISGHTALYWYRQSLGQGLEFLIYFQGNSAPDKSGLPSDRFSAERTGGSVSTLTIQRTQQEDSAVYLCASSKDPGQGTYEQYFGPGTRLTVT.

J is TRBJ1-4 and V is TRBV7-2; 9 bases are a match to TRBD1. Per germline, CDR1 SGHTA and CDR2 FQGNSA. The V segment lost 1 base and the J segment 8 bases; nucleotides outside the gene matches: 5. The CDR3 has 15 residues. Written as DNA, the CDR3 is TGTGCCAGCAGCTTAGACCGGGACAGGGTCGAAAAACTGTTTTTT. This codes for CASSLDRDRVEKLFF.

To note about this clone: Other nucleotide sequences from this sample produce the same CDR3. V is TRBV28 and J is TRBJ2-3, with 10 nucleotides matching TRBD1. With 2 bases clipped from V and 6 bases from J, the junction kept 2 bases outside the gene matches. This CDR3 spans 14 amino acids. Germline V lookup: CDR1 MDHEN, CDR2 SYDVKM. The CDR3 DNA sequence: TGTGCCAGCAGTTTAGGACAGGGGGGGGATACGCAGTATTTT. Its translation is CASSLGQGGDTQYF.

The chain uses TRBV28 and TRBJ1-5, with D maybe TRBD1 (5 bases). The V end lost 8 bases, the J end lost 4 bases, and 9 bases lay between the germline ends. This CDR3 contains 12 residues. Looked up from germline, CDR1 is MDHEN and CDR2 is SYDVKM. The CDR3 loop is CASVQENQPQHF. The DNA for the CDR3 is TGTGCCAGCGTACAGGAAAATCAGCCCCAGCATTTT.